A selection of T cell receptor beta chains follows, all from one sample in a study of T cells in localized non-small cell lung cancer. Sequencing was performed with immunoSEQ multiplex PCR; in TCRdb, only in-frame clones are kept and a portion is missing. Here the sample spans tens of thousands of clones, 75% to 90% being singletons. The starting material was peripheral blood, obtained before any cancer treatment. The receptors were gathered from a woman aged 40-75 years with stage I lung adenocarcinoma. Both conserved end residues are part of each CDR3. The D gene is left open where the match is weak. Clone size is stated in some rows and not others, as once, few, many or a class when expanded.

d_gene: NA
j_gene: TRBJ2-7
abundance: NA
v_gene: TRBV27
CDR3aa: CASSLLVGPLTYEQYF
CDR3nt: TGTGCCAGCAGTTTATTGGTGGGACCCCTGACCTACGAGCAGTACTTC

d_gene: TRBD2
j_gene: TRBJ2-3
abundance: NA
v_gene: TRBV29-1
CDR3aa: CSVEETSADTQYF
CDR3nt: TGCAGCGTTGAAGAGACTAGCGCAGATACGCAGTATTTT

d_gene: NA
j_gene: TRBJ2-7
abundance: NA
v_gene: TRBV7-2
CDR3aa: CASSFTSTLPYEQYF
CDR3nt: TGTGCCAGCAGCTTTACTAGTACCCTCCCCTACGAGCAGTACTTC

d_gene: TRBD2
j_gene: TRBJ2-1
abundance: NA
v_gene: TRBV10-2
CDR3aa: CASNQRGYNEQFF
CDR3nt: TGCGCCAGCAACCAGCGGGGGTACAATGAGCAGTTCTTC

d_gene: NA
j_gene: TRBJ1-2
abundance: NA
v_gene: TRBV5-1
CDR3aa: CASSRGETRRLTGLSGYTF
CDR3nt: TGCGCCAGCAGCCGAGGTGAAACGAGGAGACTAACAGGGCTGAGTGGCTACACCTTC

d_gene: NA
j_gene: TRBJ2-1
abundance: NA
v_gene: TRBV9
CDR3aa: CASGTNSYNEQFF
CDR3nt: TGTGCCAGCGGGACAAACTCCTACAATGAGCAGTTCTTC

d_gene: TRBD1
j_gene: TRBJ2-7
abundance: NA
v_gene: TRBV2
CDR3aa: CASAGQGNNEQYF
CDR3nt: TGTGCCAGCGCCGGACAGGGCAATAACGAGCAGTACTTC

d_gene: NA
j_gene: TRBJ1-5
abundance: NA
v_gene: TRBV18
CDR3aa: CASSQQGSNQPQHF
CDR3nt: TGTGCCAGCTCACAACAGGGAAGCAATCAGCCCCAGCATTTT

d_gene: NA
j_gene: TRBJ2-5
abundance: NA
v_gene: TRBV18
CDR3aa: CASSPNDLSGETQYF
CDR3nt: TGTGCCAGCTCACCAAACGACCTGTCAGGGGAGACCCAGTACTTC

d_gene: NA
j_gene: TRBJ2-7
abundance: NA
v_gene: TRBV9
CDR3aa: CASSVGGPEYEQYF
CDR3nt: TGTGCCAGCAGCGTAGGTGGGCCGGAATACGAGCAGTACTTC

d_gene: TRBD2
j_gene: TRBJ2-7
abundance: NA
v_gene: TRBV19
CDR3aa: CASSIGLAASYEQYF
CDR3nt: TGTGCCAGTAGTATTGGGCTAGCGGCCTCCTACGAGCAGTACTTC

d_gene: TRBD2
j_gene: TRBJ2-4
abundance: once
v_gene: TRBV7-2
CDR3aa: CASSLEGLAGLAKNIQYF
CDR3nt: TGTGCCAGCAGCTTAGAAGGTCTAGCGGGCTTAGCCAAAAACATTCAGTACTTC

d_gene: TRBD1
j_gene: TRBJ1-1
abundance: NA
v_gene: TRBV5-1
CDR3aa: CASSLGTGNTEAFF
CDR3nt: TGCGCCAGCAGCTTGGGGACAGGGAACACTGAAGCTTTCTTT

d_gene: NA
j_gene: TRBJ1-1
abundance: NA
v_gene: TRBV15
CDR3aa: CATSRIGAADEAFF
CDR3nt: TGTGCCACCAGCAGAATTGGGGCAGCCGATGAAGCTTTCTTT

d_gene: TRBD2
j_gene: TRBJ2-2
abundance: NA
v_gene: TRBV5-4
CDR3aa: CASGIAGGPGGELFF
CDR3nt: TGTGCCAGCGGCATAGCGGGGGGGCCAGGCGGGGAGCTGTTTTTT

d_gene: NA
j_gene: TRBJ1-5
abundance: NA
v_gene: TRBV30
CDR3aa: CAWSVGLQVGYLNQPQHF
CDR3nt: TGTGCCTGGAGTGTAGGTCTCCAGGTAGGATATTTGAATCAGCCCCAGCATTTT

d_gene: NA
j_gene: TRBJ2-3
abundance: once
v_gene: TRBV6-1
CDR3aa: CASGGKSTDTQYF
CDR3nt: TGTGCCAGCGGGGGGAAGAGCACAGATACGCAGTATTTT

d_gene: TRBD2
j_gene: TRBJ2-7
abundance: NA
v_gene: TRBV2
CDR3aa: CASSELGLATEQYF
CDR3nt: TGTGCCAGCAGTGAACTGGGACTAGCGACCGAGCAGTACTTC

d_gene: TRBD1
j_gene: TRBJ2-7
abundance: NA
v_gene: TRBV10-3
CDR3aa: CAIGPGTGSYEQYF
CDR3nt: TGTGCCATCGGCCCCGGGACAGGATCCTACGAGCAGTACTTC

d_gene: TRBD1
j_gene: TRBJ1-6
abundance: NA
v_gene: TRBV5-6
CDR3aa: CASSAVDRDTYNSPLHF
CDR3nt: TGTGCCAGCAGCGCCGTAGACAGGGACACCTATAATTCACCCCTCCACTTT

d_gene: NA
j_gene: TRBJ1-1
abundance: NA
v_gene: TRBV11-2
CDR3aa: CASSLVGGYTEAFF
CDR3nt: TGTGCCAGCAGCTTAGTCGGGGGGTATACTGAAGCTTTCTTT

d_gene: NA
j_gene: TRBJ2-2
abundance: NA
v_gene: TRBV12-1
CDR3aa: CASSFEASGSGAGELFF
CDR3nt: TGTGCCAGCAGCTTTGAGGCTAGCGGGAGCGGGGCCGGGGAGCTGTTTTTT

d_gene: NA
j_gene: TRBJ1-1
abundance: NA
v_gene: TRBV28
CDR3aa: CASSFVGGTEAFF
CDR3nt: TGTGCCAGCAGTTTCGTTGGGGGAACTGAAGCTTTCTTT

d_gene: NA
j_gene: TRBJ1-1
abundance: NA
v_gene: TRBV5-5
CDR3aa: CASSSRRDTEAFF
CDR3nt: TGTGCCAGCAGCTCGCGACGGGACACTGAAGCTTTCTTT

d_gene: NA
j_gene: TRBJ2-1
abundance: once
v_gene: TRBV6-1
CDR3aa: CASSEAEGAPISRVF
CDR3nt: TGTGCCAGCAGTGAAGCGGAGGGGGCCCCAATCTCAAGGGTCTTC

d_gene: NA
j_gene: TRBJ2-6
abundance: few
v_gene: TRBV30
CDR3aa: CAWRYRHGANVLTF
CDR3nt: TGTGCCTGGAGATATAGACACGGCGCCAACGTCCTGACTTTC

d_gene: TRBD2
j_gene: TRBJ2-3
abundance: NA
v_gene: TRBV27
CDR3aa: CASYSLEGLAGALPDTQYF
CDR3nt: TGTGCCAGCTACAGTTTAGAAGGGCTAGCGGGAGCGCTCCCAGATACGCAGTATTTT

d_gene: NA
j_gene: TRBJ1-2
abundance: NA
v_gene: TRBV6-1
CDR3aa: CASSPTEGRLYGYTF
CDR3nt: TGTGCCAGCAGTCCTACGGAGGGACGGCTTTATGGCTACACCTTC

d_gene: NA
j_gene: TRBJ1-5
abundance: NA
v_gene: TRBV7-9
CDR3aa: CASSITTRSNQPQHF
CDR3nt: TGTGCCAGCAGCATAACAACCCGTAGCAATCAGCCCCAGCATTTT

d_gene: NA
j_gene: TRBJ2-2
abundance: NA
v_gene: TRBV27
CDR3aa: CASRLEENTGELFF
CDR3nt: TGTGCCAGCCGGTTGGAGGAGAACACCGGGGAGCTGTTTTTT